The present TCR beta chain was sequenced within a study of cytomegalovirus exposure and HLA in healthy donors. Study overall: Out of around 360 genotyped donors, 81% belonged to the Caucasian-associated ancestry cluster.

Germline V CDR1 and CDR2: ENHRY, SYGVKD. The CDR3 sequence is 14 residues long. V lost 10 bases and J lost 4; bases outside the gene matches: 11. In the PCR, 60 Vbeta and 13 Jbeta primers were used. Here immunoSEQ multiplex PCR was the method, and the copy in TCRdb shows in-frame clones only, minus some. The data contain 90,000 to 95,000 clones, 80% of them singletons. Study results and caveats: The records held CMV serostatus as the only immune exposure information. Prior analysis indicated that the majority of TCR beta V segments exhibited productivity approximately 87% or approximately 30% of the time. Some TCR beta chains (roughly 160 of them) were listed as cytomegalovirus-associated.

Concerning this clone itself: The antigen remains undetermined.

The rearrangement joins TRBV10-3 to TRBJ2-7; 9 bases match TRBD1. This TCR was sampled from a man aged 18 to 35 in good health and CMV-seronegative. Material: PBMCs. The CDR3 spells CATFPGQGTYEQYF. CDR3 in DNA: TGTGCCACTTTCCCGGGACAGGGAACGTACGAGCAGTACTTC.